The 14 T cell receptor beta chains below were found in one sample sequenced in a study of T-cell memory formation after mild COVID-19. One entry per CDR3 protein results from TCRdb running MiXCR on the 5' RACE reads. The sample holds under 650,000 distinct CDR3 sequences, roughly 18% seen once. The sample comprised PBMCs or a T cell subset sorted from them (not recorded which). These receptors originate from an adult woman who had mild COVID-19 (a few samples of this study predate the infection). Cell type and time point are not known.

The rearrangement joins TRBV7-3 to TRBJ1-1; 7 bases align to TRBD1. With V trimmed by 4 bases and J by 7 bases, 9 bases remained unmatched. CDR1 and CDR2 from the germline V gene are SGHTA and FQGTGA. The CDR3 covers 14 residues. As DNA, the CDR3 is TGTGCCAGCAGCTCCACCTCAGGGGGGGGTGAAGCTTTCTTT. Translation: CASSSTSGGGEAFF.

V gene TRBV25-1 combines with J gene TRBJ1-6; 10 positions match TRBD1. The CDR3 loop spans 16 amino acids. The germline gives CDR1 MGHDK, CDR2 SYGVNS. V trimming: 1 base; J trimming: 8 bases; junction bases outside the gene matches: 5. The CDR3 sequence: CASSESRDRGDSPLHF. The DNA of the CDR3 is TGTGCCAGCAGTGAATCTCGGGACAGGGGCGATTCACCCCTCCACTTT. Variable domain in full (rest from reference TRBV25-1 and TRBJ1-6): EADIYQTPRYLVIGTGKKITLECSQTMGHDKMYWYQQDPGMELHLIHYSYGVNSTEKGDLSSESTVSRIRTEHFPLTLESARPSHTSQYLCASSESRDRGDSPLHFGNGTRLTVT.

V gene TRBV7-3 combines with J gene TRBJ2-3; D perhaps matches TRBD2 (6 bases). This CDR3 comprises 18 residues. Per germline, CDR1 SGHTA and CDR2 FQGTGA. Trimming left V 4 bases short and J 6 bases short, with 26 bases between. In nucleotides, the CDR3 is TGTGCCAGCAGCTCCACCGTAGCTGGCGGGACCCGCCGGGATACGCAGTATTTT. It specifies CASSSTVAGGTRRDTQYF.

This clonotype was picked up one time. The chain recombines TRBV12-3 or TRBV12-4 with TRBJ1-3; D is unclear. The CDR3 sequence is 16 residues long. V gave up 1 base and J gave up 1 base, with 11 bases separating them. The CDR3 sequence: CASSLGAVRSGNTIYF. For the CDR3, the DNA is TGTGCCAGCAGTTTAGGGGCCGTCCGGTCTGGAAACACCATATATTTT.

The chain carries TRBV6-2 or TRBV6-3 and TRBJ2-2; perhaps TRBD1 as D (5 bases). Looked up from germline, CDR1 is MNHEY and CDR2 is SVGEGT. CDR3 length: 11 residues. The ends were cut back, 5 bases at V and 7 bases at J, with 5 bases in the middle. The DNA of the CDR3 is TGTGCCAGCAGTACAGGCGGGGAGCTGTTTTTT. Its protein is CASSTGGELFF.

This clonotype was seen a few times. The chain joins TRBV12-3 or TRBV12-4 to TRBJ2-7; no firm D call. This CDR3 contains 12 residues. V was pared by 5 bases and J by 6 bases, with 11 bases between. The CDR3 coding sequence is TGTGCCAGCAGTCGACGACTTGGCGAGCAGTACTTC. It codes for CASSRRLGEQYF.

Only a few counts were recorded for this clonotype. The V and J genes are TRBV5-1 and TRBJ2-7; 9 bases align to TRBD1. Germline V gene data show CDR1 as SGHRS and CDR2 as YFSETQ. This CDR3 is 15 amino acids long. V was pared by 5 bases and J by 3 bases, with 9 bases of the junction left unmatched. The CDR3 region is CASRSGTGSFYEQYF. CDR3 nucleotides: TGCGCCAGCAGATCGGGGACAGGGTCGTTCTACGAGCAGTACTTC.

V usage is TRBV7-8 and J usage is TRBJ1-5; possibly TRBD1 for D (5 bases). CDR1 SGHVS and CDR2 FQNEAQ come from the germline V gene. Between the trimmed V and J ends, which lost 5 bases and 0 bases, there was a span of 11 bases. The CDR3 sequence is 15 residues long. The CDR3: CASSLQALSNQPQHF. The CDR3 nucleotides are TGTGCCAGCAGCCTACAGGCCCTTAGCAATCAGCCCCAGCATTTT.

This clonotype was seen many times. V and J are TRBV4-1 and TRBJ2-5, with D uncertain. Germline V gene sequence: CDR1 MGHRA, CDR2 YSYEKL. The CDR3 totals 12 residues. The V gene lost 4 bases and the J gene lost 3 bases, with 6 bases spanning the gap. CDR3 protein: CASSLLEETQYF. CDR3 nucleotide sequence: TGCGCCAGCAGCCTCTTAGAAGAGACCCAGTACTTC.

This chain's CDR3 is CASSLGAGGLNEQFF. The CDR3 DNA reads as TGTGCCAGCAGTTTAGGGGCGGGGGGTTTGAATGAGCAGTTCTTC. This chain links TRBV5-8 with TRBJ2-1; 8 bases line up with TRBD2. V lost 5 bases to trimming and J lost 7 bases; unmatched junction nucleotides: 11. CDR3 size: 15 residues. The germline gives CDR1 SGHTS, CDR2 YDEGEE.

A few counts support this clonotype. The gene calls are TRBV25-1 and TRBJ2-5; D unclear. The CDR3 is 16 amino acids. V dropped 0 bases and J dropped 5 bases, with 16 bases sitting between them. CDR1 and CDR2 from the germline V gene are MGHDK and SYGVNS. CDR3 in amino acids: CASSEYKQRIRETQYF. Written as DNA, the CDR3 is TGTGCCAGCAGTGAATATAAGCAACGTATAAGGGAGACCCAGTACTTC.

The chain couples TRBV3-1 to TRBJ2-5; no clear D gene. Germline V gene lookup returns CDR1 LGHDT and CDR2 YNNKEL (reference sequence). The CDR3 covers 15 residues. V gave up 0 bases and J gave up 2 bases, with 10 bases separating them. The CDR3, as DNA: TGTGCCAGCAGCCAAGATTGGGCTCGGCAAGAGACCCAGTACTTC. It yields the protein CASSQDWARQETQYF.

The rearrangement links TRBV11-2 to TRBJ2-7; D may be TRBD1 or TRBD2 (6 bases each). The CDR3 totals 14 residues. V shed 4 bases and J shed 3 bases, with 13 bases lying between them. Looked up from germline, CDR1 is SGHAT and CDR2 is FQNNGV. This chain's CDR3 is CASSSRRGIYEQYF. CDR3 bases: TGTGCCAGCAGCTCTAGGAGGGGGATCTACGAGCAGTACTTC.

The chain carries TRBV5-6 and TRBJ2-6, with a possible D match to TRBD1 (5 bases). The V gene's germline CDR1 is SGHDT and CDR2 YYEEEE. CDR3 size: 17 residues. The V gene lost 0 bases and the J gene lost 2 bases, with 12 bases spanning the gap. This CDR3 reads CASSLGSGIPGANVLTF. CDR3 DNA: TGTGCCAGCAGCTTGGGGTCAGGGATCCCTGGGGCCAACGTCCTGACTTTC. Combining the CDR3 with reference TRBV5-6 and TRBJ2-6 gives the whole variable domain DAGVTQSPTHLIKTRGQQVTLRCSPKSGHDTVSWYQQALGQGPQFIFQYYEEEERQRGNFPDRFSGHQFPNYSSELNVNALLLGDSALYLCASSLGSGIPGANVLTFGAGSRLTVL.